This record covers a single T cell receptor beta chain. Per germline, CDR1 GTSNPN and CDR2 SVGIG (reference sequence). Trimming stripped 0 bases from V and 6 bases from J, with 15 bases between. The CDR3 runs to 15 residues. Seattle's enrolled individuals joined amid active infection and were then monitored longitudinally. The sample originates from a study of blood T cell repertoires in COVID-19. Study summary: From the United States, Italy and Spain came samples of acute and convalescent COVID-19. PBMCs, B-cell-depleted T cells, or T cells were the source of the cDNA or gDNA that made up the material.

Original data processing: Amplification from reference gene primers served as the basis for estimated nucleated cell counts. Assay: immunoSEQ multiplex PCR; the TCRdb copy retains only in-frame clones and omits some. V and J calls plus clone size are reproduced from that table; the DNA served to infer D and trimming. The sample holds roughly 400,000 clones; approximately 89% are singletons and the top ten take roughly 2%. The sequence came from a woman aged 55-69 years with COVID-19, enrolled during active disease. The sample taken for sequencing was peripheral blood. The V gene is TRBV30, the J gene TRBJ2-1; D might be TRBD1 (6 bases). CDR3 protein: CAWSVTGDMGNEQFF. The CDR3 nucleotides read TGTGCCTGGAGTGTTACCGGGGACATGGGCAATGAGCAGTTCTTC.